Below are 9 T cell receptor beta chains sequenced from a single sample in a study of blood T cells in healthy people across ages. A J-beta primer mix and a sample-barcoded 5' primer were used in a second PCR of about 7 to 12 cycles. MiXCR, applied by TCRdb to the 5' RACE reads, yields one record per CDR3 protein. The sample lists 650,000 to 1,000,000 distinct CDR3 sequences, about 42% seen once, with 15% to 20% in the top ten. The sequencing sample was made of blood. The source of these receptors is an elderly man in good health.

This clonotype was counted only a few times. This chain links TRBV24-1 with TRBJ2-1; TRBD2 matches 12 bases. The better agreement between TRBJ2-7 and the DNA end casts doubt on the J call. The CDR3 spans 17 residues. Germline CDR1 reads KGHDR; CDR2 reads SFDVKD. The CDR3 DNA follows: TGTGCCACCAGCCTAGCGGGAGGGCCGGGAGTGTACAATGAGCAGTACTTC. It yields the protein CATSLAGGPGVYNEQYF.

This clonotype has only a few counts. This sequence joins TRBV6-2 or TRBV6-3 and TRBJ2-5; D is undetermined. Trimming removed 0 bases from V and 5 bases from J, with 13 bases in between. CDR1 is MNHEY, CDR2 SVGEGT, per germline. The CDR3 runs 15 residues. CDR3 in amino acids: CASSYSGMAVETQYF. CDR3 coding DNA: TGTGCCAGCAGTTACTCAGGGATGGCTGTGGAGACCCAGTACTTC.

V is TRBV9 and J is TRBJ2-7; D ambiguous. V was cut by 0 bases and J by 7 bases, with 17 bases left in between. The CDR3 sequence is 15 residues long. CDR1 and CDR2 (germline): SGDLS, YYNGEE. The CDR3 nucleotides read TGTGCCAGCAGCGTAGCCGAGACAACCTACAATGAGCAGTACTTC. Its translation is CASSVAETTYNEQYF.

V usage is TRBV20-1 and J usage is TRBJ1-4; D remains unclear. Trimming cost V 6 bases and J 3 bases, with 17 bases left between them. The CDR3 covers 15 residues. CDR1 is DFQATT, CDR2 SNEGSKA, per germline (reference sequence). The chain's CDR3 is CSAAPPGLANEKLFF. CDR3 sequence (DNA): TGCAGTGCAGCCCCCCCGGGGTTAGCTAATGAAAAACTGTTTTTT.

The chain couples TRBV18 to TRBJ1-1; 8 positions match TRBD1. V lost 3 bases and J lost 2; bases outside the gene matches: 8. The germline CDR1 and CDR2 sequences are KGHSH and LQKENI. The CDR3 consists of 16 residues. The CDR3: CASSPPRQGINTEAFF. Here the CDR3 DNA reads TGTGCCAGCTCACCCCCCCGACAGGGGATTAACACTGAAGCTTTCTTT.

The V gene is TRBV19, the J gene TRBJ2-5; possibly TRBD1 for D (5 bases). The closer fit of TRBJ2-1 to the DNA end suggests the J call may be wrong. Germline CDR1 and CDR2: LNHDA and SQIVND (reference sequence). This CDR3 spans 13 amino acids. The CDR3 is CASSKNRQETQFF. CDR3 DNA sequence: TGTGCCAGTAGTAAGAACAGGCAAGAGACCCAGTTCTTC.

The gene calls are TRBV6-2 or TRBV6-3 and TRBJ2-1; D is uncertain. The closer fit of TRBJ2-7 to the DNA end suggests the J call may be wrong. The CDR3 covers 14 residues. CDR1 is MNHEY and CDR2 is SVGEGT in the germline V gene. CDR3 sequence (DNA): TGTGCCAGCAGTTACCTCAGCTCCTACAATGAGCAGTACTTC. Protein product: CASSYLSSYNEQYF.

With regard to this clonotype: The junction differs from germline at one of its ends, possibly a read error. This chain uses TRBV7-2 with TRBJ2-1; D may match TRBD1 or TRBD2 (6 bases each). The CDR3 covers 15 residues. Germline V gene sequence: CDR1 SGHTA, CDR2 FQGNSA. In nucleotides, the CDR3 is TGTGCCAGCCGAGGGGGGCAGGGGTCCTACAATGAGCAGCTCTTC. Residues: CASRGGQGSYNEQLF.

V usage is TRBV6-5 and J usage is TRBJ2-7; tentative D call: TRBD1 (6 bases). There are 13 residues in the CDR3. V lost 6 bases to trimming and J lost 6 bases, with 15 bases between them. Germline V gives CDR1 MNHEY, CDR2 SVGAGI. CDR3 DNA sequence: TGTGCCAGCAGCCTTATTGGGGGCGGCGAGCAGTACTTC. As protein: CASSLIGGGEQYF.